The subject of this entry is one T cell receptor (beta chain). There is no known antigen for this receptor. Base qualities are not provided; no much larger clone lies one nucleotide away. The sample originates from a study of molecular identifiers for immune sequencing clone quantification (dated by TCRdb to 2017 to 2018). General notes on the study: For a replicate experiment, RNA from around 20,000 or 100,000 naive CD8 T cells was divided into five aliquots, and four of the five aliquots were sequenced. The study was a methods study using CD8 T cells to benchmark molecular-identifier clustering-based TCR repertoire sequencing (MIDCIRS) and TCR RNA copy counting. The paper's findings and limits, for the study overall: Without barcode sub-clustering, chimeric consensus sequences inflated TCR diversity; chimeras reached as high as 47%. Highly expanded clone sizes could be underestimated if identical TCR molecules share a barcode. Naive libraries contained spiked-in Jurkat TCR RNA (around eleven copies' worth), which is not part of the donor repertoire. Spiked-in Jurkat TCR RNA equivalent to a single cell was reported to be detectable even among 850,000 to 1,000,000 naive CD8 T cells. Modeling indicated approximately 3.2 TCR RNA copies recovered per cell, compared with 9.5 to 10 by digital PCR, which implies a capture efficiency of approximately 30%. In CMV-specific effector cells, over 98% of molecules were held by clones above 20 RNA copies, whereas under 1% of molecules were held by such clones in naive cells.

The method was PCR. Reads for this sample came from an Illumina HiSeq 4000. Bulk TCR libraries were made following a previously described method, with the TCR primers given in Table S5. The Qiagen AllPrep DNA/RNA kit was used to purify total RNA. Before any analysis, reads coming from multiple sequencing runs of the same library were combined into one pool. The source study handled its data this way. Reads were retained only if their TCR constant sequence matched exactly, and those retained reads were trimmed to 150 nt and grouped according to their 12-nt molecular barcodes. Reads in each barcode group were sub-clustered using a 15% Levenshtein threshold, and a quality-weighted consensus sequence was built for each RNA molecule. Non-functional sequences were filtered out, along with any lower-count sequence sitting one edit away from another sequence. Barcode sub-clusters with fewer than 20% of the maximum read count were removed, based on fitting two negative binomial distributions. TCRdb reran the public reads through fastp at Q25 and MiXCR, keeping productive beta chains. Rows with a matching CDR3 protein are joined into one entry that keeps the most common DNA and genes. These V and J calls rely on TCRdb rather than the paper's analysis. Recorded for this sample are about 500,000 distinct CDR3 sequences; about 20% of them occurred a single time. Of the sample, 0.65% to 0.95% is held by the ten largest clones.

Libraries of naive CD8 T cells were built from anywhere between roughly 20,000 and 1,100,000 sorted cells, with 10%, 30% or 50% of the purified RNA used. On a BD FACSAria II, naive CD8 T cells were FACS-sorted as CD8+CD4-CCR7+CD45RA+ and collected into RLT Plus buffer. To test detection sensitivity, Jurkat RNA equivalent to under 12 TCR copies was spiked into samples of roughly 18,000-1,000,000 naive CD8 T cells. Enrichment of CD8 T cells was done with RosetteSep CD8+ T Cell Enrichment Cocktail plus Ficoll-Paque, and ACK red cell lysis came afterward. The germline ends are 14 bases apart after V is trimmed by 0 bases and J by 2 bases. From the germline V gene (reference sequence), CDR1 is MNHEY and CDR2 is SMNVEV. The CDR3 starts with the cysteine, ends with the phenylalanine, and has 17 residues. Of all the DNA, just the CDR3 is kept, 51 bases in frame from base 1.

Source material: naive CD8+ T cells from blood, with Jurkat cell RNA spiked in. The cell subset or site label on this specimen signifies: FACS-sorted CD8+CD4-CCR7+CD45RA+ naive T cells. The source of this sequence is a human donor in good health. Some libraries in this study had Jurkat cell RNA spiked in. Recombination linked TRBV27 to TRBJ1-5; TRBD1 is perhaps the D gene, given 5 matching bases. The nucleotide sequence is TGTGCCAGCAGTTTATCGTTTGTGTCGGGGGGCAATCAGCCCCAGCATTTT. It is translated as CASSLSFVSGGNQPQHF.